Reported below is one TCR beta chain. Its antigen is currently unknown. TCRdb re-called the 5' RACE reads and gives one entry per CDR3 protein, without DNA. The repertoire table contains approximately 330,000 distinct CDR3 sequences. This entry belongs to a study of monozygotic twins with inflammatory bowel disease. Study outcomes and limitations: IBD patients had lower TCRbeta diversity (inverse Simpson) than healthy co-twins.

Germline V gives CDR1 SQVTM, CDR2 ANQGSEA. CDR3 length: 15 amino acids. Sequencing was carried out using blood. The V and J genes are TRBV29-1 and TRBJ1-1; TCRdb gives TRBD1 as the D gene, but with no DNA this cannot be confirmed. This clonotype was sampled from a human donor with ulcerative colitis or Crohn's disease, or a healthy co-twin of an affected twin (not recorded which). This CDR3 is CSVEDLRGGSSSAFF.